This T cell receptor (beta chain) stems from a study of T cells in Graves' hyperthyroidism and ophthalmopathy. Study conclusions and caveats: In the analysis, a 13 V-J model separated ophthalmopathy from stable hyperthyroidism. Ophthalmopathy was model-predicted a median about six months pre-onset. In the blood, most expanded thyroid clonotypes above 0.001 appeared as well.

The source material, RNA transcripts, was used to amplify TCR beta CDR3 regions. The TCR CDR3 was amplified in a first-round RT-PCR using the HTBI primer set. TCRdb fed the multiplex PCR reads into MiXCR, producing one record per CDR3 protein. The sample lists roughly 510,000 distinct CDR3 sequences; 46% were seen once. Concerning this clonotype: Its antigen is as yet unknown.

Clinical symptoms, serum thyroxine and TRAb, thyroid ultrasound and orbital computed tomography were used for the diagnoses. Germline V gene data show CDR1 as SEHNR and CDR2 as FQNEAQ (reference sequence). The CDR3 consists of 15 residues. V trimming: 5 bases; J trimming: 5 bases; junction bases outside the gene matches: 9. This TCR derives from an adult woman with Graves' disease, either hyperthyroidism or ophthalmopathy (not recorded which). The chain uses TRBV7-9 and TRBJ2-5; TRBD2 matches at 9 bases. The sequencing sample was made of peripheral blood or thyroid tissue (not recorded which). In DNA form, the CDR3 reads TGTGCCAGCAGCCCCCGGGGGACTAGCCACGAGACCCAGTACTTC. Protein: CASSPRGTSHETQYF.